These 21 T cell receptor beta chains were sequenced from one sample in a study of shared clonotypes between healthy human individuals. The assay was immunoSEQ multiplex PCR, and TCRdb's table has in-frame clones only and misses some. The sample carries some 2 million clones, roughly 94% recorded once. Sequencing was performed on naive CD4+ T cells sorted from blood. Subset in this sample: CD45RA+ positively selected. The receptors here all came from a man aged 18 to 29 in good health.

V usage is TRBV6-1 and J usage is TRBJ2-5, with TRBD1 matching over 7 bases. J was trimmed by 4 bases and V by 4 bases; bases with no gene match: 6. The CDR3 runs 14 residues. Germline values: CDR1 MNHNS, CDR2 SASEGT. The CDR3 DNA reads TGTGCCAGCAGTGTCCGACAGGGATCAGAGACCCAGTACTTC. This translates into CASSVRQGSETQYF.

The rearrangement uses TRBV7-2 and TRBJ2-7; TRBD1 matches at 8 bases. The germline gives CDR1 SGHTA, CDR2 FQGNSA. V trimming: 1 base; J trimming: 6 bases; junction bases outside the gene matches: 5. The CDR3 contains 14 residues. CDR3 coding DNA: TGTGCCAGCAGCTTAGAAGGACAGGGTGGCGAGCAGTACTTC. Translating it yields CASSLEGQGGEQYF.

The CDR3 reads CASTRNTEAFF. The CDR3 DNA follows: TGTGCCAGTACGAGGAACACTGAAGCTTTCTTT. The chain links TRBV19 to TRBJ1-1; D unclear. This CDR3 has 11 residues. V lost 7 bases and J 1 base, leaving 4 bases between the germline ends. CDR1 is LNHDA, CDR2 SQIVND, per germline (reference sequence).

The rearrangement uses TRBV6-5 and TRBJ1-1; D is undetermined. The length of the CDR3 is 15 residues. CDR1 MNHEY and CDR2 SVGAGI come from the germline V gene. Trimming took 6 bases from V and 2 from J, leaving 16 bases between them. The CDR3 sequence: CASSRPPGINTEAFF. The DNA for the CDR3 is TGTGCCAGCAGCCGTCCTCCTGGCATAAACACTGAAGCTTTCTTT.

The rearrangement joins TRBV2 to TRBJ1-1; D is uncertain. Per germline, CDR1 SNHLY and CDR2 FYNNEI. This CDR3 comprises 13 residues. Trimming stripped 10 bases from V and 0 bases from J, with 12 bases between. This CDR3 is CATNGEMNTEAFF. The DNA of the CDR3 is TGTGCCACAAACGGCGAAATGAACACTGAAGCTTTCTTT.

Note on this clone: The same CDR3 also results from other DNA sequences found in this sample. The chain employs TRBV10-2 and TRBJ1-5; no reliable D call. The V end was cut by 2 bases, the J end by 7 bases, with 6 bases between. Germline CDR1 WSHSY, CDR2 SAAADI. The CDR3 is made up of 12 amino acids. In DNA form, the CDR3 reads TGCGCCAGCAGTGAGGTGGGACAGCCCCAGCATTTT. It codes for CASSEVGQPQHF.

The chain recombines TRBV5-4 with TRBJ2-2, with D perhaps assigned TRBD1 or TRBD2 (5 bases each). The CDR3 sequence is 14 residues long. Germline CDR1 is SGHNT and CDR2 is YYREEE (reference sequence). V lost 3 bases to trimming and J lost 3 bases, with 9 bases between them. The chain's CDR3 is CASSWGSDTGELFF. The CDR3 DNA reads as TGTGCCAGCAGCTGGGGGTCTGACACCGGGGAGCTGTTTTTT.

This clone was observed many times. V is TRBV6-6 and J is TRBJ1-2; D is possibly TRBD1 (5 bases). Germline lookup yields CDR1 MNHNY and CDR2 SVGAGI (reference sequence). The CDR3 has 16 amino acids. Trimming removed 2 bases at V and 4 bases at J, with 17 bases between. The CDR3 protein is CASSYPVGGFSYGYTF. In DNA, the CDR3 is TGTGCCAGCAGTTACCCGGTGGGGGGATTCTCCTATGGCTACACCTTC.

The V gene is TRBV12-5, the J gene TRBJ2-7; TRBD1 matches 8 bases. V shed 5 bases, J shed 1 base, and the junction held 4 bases outside the gene matches. This CDR3 spans 14 amino acids. The V gene's germline CDR1 is LGHNT and CDR2 FRNRAP. Here the CDR3 DNA reads TGTGCTAGTGGTCCCCGGGACAGGTCCTACGAGCAGTACTTC. Its translation: CASGPRDRSYEQYF.

The chain links TRBV30 to TRBJ1-5, with 7 bases lining up with TRBD1. The germline V gene has CDR1 GTSNPN and CDR2 SVGIG (reference sequence). The length of the CDR3 is 13 residues. V lost 3 bases, J lost 7 bases, and 6 bases stayed unmatched. In DNA form, the CDR3 reads TGTGCCTGGAGAGAGGGGGCGGGCCAGCCCCAGCATTTT. Translating gives CAWREGAGQPQHF. The full variable domain, in which reference TRBV30 and TRBJ1-5 provide the parts outside the CDR3, is SQTIHQWPATLVQPVGSPLSLECTVEGTSNPNLYWYRQAAGRGLQLLFYSVGIGQISSEVPQNLSASRPQDRQFILSSKKLLLSDSGFYLCAWREGAGQPQHFGDGTRLSIL.

The chain combines TRBV5-4 with TRBJ1-2; no clear D gene. The CDR3 has 13 amino acids. V lost 2 bases and J lost 8, with 13 bases in between. The germline CDR1 and CDR2 sequences are SGHNT and YYREEE (reference sequence). The CDR3 protein is CASSFGRIRGYTF. Here the CDR3 DNA reads TGTGCCAGCAGCTTCGGGCGGATACGCGGCTACACCTTC.

The chain has TRBV27 and TRBJ2-5; D call uncertain. The CDR3 extends over 13 amino acids. The V end was cut by 4 bases, the J end by 1 base, with 7 bases between. From germline, CDR1 is MNHEY and CDR2 SMNVEV (reference sequence). The CDR3 coding sequence is TGTGCCAGCAGTTACAGAGTCCAAGAGACCCAGTACTTC. Translation: CASSYRVQETQYF.

In the case of this clone: The sample holds other DNA sequences that translate to the same CDR3. The rearrangement links TRBV7-2 to TRBJ2-1, with 9 bases fitting TRBD2. The CDR3 loop spans 15 amino acids. Germline V CDR1 and CDR2: SGHTA, FQGNSA. V lost 4 bases and J lost 4; bases outside the gene matches: 5. CDR3 protein: CASSSGLASYNEQFF. The CDR3, as DNA: TGTGCCAGCAGCTCGGGACTAGCCTCATACAATGAGCAGTTCTTC. The complete variable domain, with remaining parts taken from reference TRBV7-2 and TRBJ2-1, reads GAGVSQSPSNKVTEKGKDVELRCDPISGHTALYWYRQSLGQGLEFLIYFQGNSAPDKSGLPSDRFSAERTGGSVSTLTIQRTQQEDSAVYLCASSSGLASYNEQFFGPGTRLTVL.

V is TRBV4-1 and J is TRBJ2-5; TRBD1 matches 7 bases. There are 15 residues in the CDR3. Looked up from germline, CDR1 is MGHRA and CDR2 is YSYEKL. The V and J ends lost 7 bases and 1 base, in that order; junction bases with no gene match: 9. Here the CDR3 reads CASTRDSLIQETQYF. The DNA of the CDR3 is TGCGCCAGCACCCGGGACAGCCTTATCCAAGAGACCCAGTACTTC.

This clone was counted a single time. Other DNA sequences in this sample translate to the same CDR3. The chain joins TRBV7-6 to TRBJ2-7; no firm D call. V shed 1 base and J shed 4 bases, with 8 bases lying between them. The CDR3 has 13 amino acids. Looked up from germline, CDR1 is SGHVS and CDR2 is FNYEAQ. This CDR3 reads CASSLESGYEQYF. The CDR3 nucleotides are TGTGCCAGCAGCTTAGAGTCCGGGTACGAGCAGTACTTC.

This chain connects TRBV25-1 to TRBJ1-1, with 10 bases matching TRBD1. Germline V gives CDR1 MGHDK, CDR2 SYGVNS. The CDR3 contains 14 residues. V was clipped by 3 bases and J by 7 bases; unmatched bases: 5. Here the CDR3 DNA reads TGTGCCAGCAGTGACGACAGGGGGCGTAGTGAAGCTTTCTTT. Its protein is CASSDDRGRSEAFF.

V is TRBV6-6 and J is TRBJ2-3, with unresolved D. The CDR3 is 13 residues long. Looked up from germline, CDR1 is MNHNY and CDR2 is SVGAGI (reference sequence). V was shortened by 4 bases and J by 8 bases, with 13 bases between the two germline ends. The CDR3 DNA follows: TGTGCCAGCAGTTCCGCCGTCCGGGTTACGCAGTATTTT. Protein sequence: CASSSAVRVTQYF.

Notes on this clone: This specimen includes other DNA sequences encoding the same CDR3. The J gene is TRBJ2-7, the V gene TRBV5-4; D ambiguous. V lost 3 bases and J lost 0, with 7 bases in between. Per the germline V gene, CDR1 is SGHNT and CDR2 is YYREEE (reference sequence). The CDR3 has 13 amino acids. CDR3 DNA: TGTGCCAGCAGCTCCGGGCTCTCCTACGAGCAGTACTTC. Amino acid sequence: CASSSGLSYEQYF.

The CDR3 nucleotides read TGTGCCAGCAGTTCGGCCTCTAAGGAGACCCAGTACTTC. Amino acids: CASSSASKETQYF. The genes are TRBV27 and TRBJ2-5; no clear D gene. The V and J ends lost 4 bases and 5 bases respectively, with 11 bases between them. Looked up from germline, CDR1 is MNHEY and CDR2 is SMNVEV (reference sequence). This CDR3 region has 13 residues.

V is TRBV7-2 and J is TRBJ2-7; 9 bases fit TRBD2. The germline V gene encodes CDR1 SGHTA and CDR2 FQGNSA. V trimming: 5 bases; J trimming: 2 bases; junction bases outside the gene matches: 10. The CDR3 sequence is 16 residues long. The CDR3 nucleotides read TGTGCCAGCAGCGGTACCGGGACTAGCCCTACCTACGAGCAGTACTTC. This gives the protein CASSGTGTSPTYEQYF.

In this sample, this clone turned up once. J is TRBJ1-2 and V is TRBV29-1; no clear D gene. V lost 6 bases to trimming and J lost 5 bases, with 16 bases between them. Germline CDR1 reads SQVTM; CDR2 reads ANQGSEA. The CDR3 loop spans 13 amino acids. CDR3 DNA sequence: TGCAGCGTCGCCCCGGGTCCTGATTATGGCTACACCTTC. Its protein is CSVAPGPDYGYTF.